The source of this TCR beta chain is a study of blood T cell repertoires in COVID-19. Study at large: Samples representing acute and convalescent COVID-19 were sourced from the United States, Italy and Spain. T cells, B-cell-depleted T cells, or PBMCs supplied cDNA or gDNA.

V dropped 4 bases and J dropped 1; count of bases not matched to a gene: 7. The germline V gene encodes CDR1 SGHRS and CDR2 YFSETQ. This CDR3 comprises 15 residues. Measured with immunoSEQ multiplex PCR; TCRdb has only the in-frame clones, and not every one. The repertoire has some 430,000 clones, less than 95% of them found once; the top ten carry approximately 0.65%. Categorization into cohorts depended on clinical history that participants reported. The sequenced sample consisted of PBMCs or T cells enriched from blood (not recorded which). This clonotype originated in a young man who had recovered from COVID-19. V is TRBV5-1 and J is TRBJ1-1, with 7 nucleotides matching TRBD1. The CDR3: CASSERTGGNTEAFF. The CDR3 coding sequence is TGCGCCAGCAGCGAACGGACAGGTGGGAACACTGAAGCTTTCTTT.